This T cell receptor (beta chain) was profiled in a study of cytomegalovirus exposure and HLA in healthy donors. Study findings and constraints: The study put about 180 TCR beta chains on its list as cytomegalovirus-associated.

The PCR employed 60 Vbeta primers together with 13 Jbeta primers. Only in-frame clones appear in the TCRdb table, and some are missing; sequencing was by immunoSEQ multiplex PCR. The sample has about 100,000 clones, approximately 74% seen once. Of note for this clone: Its antigen is undetermined.

The germline V gene has CDR1 SGHTS and CDR2 YDEGEE. V lost 4 bases to trimming and J lost 5 bases; unmatched junction nucleotides: 12. The CDR3 is 16 amino acids. V gene TRBV5-8 combines with J gene TRBJ1-5, with 7 bases aligning to TRBD1. The TCR originated in a woman between 40 and 55 years old in good health and CMV-seronegative. Input material: PBMCs. The DNA of the CDR3 is TGTGCCAGCAGCCAGAGCCGGACAGGCGGGTATCAGCCCCAGCATTTT. It codes for CASSQSRTGGYQPQHF.